A selection of T cell receptor beta chains follows, all from one sample in a study of metastatic and nonmetastatic thyroid tumors. TCRdb reprocessed the PCR reads using MiXCR. The sample yields about 93,000 clones, approximately 12% seen once. Sequenced material: blood. The receptors shown here come from a female donor with papillary thyroid cancer or a benign thyroid nodule (not recorded which). Some clones in this sample may be carry-over from other donors' samples. CDR3s include the opening cysteine and the closing phenylalanine or tryptophan. Fields, in order: J gene, clone size, V gene, CDR3 protein. Size is stated as once, few or many counts, or a class when the clone is expanded.

>TRBJ1-3|many|TRBV19
CASSPTASGTGSGNTIYF
>TRBJ2-5|many|TRBV11-2
CASSLVRETQYF
>TRBJ2-7|many|TRBV3-1
CASTPRGTGGPYEQYF
>TRBJ2-7|few|TRBV2
CASSDRVSFYEQYF
>TRBJ1-2|few|TRBV10-3
CAISVDLAGGYTF
>TRBJ1-6|many|TRBV7-9
CASSFDRPLNSPLHF
>TRBJ2-7|few|TRBV28
CASIEQGNIHEQYF
>TRBJ1-5|many|TRBV6-2/TRBV6-3
CASSLRGPNQPQHF
>TRBJ2-1|many|TRBV24-1
CATSDLRGGEQFF
>TRBJ1-1|many|TRBV20-1
CSAPDRGTEAFF
>TRBJ2-1|many|TRBV28
CASSPPTGAFGGEQFF